This TCR beta chain was captured in a study of identical twins. TCRdb ran MiXCR on the 5' RACE reads and lists one entry per CDR3 protein. The repertoire consists of roughly 720,000 distinct CDR3 sequences, with 15% to 20% occurring once and the leading ten covering around 13%. CDR3 size: 14 residues. Germline CDR1 SGHRS, CDR2 YFSETQ. Between the trimmed V and J ends, which lost 0 bases and 7 bases, there was a span of 14 bases. These data also formed part of another study, on T cells expressing NK-cell markers. Per that study: These clonotypes also led the CD3+CD56-NKG2C+ fraction in a handful of donors.

This chain links TRBV5-1 with TRBJ2-7; either TRBD1 or TRBD2 may supply D (5 bases each). The receptor was derived from a woman aged 18-29 years in good health. The source material was PBMCs. CDR3 coding DNA: TGCGCCAGCAGCTTGGTGCAGGGATCGGGAGAGCAGTACTTC. This sequence encodes CASSLVQGSGEQYF.